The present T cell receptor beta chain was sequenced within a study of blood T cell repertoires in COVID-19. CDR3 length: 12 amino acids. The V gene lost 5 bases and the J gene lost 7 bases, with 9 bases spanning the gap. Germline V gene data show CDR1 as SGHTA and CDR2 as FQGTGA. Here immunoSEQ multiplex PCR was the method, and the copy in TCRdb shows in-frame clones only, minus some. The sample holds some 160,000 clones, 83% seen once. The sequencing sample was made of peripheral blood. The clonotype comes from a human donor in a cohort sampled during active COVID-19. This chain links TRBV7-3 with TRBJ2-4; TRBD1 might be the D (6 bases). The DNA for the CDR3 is TGTGCCAGCAGCCCGGACAGTAACATTCAGTACTTC. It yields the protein CASSPDSNIQYF.